This T cell receptor (beta chain) derives from a study of blood T cell repertoires in COVID-19. Study at large: COVID-19 samples, acute and convalescent, were from the United States, Italy and Spain. T cells, B-cell-depleted T cells, or PBMCs provided the cDNA or gDNA that served as material.

Per the original data handling: Nucleated cell number was recorded as an estimate derived from reference gene primer amplification. Measured with immunoSEQ multiplex PCR; TCRdb has only the in-frame clones, and not every one. V, J and clone size are taken as reported in that table, and D and trimming were inferred from the DNA itself. The repertoire includes some 120,000 clones, around 80% of them detected once, and more than 1.5% sits in the top ten. The CDR3 is made up of 15 amino acids. CDR1 and CDR2 from the germline V gene are MNHGY and SVAAGI. The V end lost 4 bases, the J end lost 7 bases, and 17 bases lay between the germline ends.

The chain employs TRBV6-9 and TRBJ1-3, with D uncertain. The TCR originated in a man aged 70-80 years with acute or convalescent COVID-19. The material sequenced was peripheral blood. CDR3 bases: TGTGCCAGCAGTTCACCTGGCAGGTATCCGAACACCATATATTTT. Protein product: CASSSPGRYPNTIYF.